This T cell receptor beta chain was captured in a study of regulatory T cells in long-lasting Graves disease. In building TCR beta libraries, iRepertoire HTBI primers were used together with Arm-PCR of CDR3 regions. MiXCR was run by TCRdb on the multiplex PCR reads, yielding one entry per CDR3 protein. This sample has a few hundred thousand distinct CDR3 sequences, with 18% found just once. CDR3 length: 13 residues. V was cut by 3 bases and J by 2 bases, with 9 bases left in between. From germline, CDR1 is SGHTS and CDR2 YDEGEE. Specified time point: newly diagnosed GD, antithyroid drugs for less than 3 months. PBMC RNA served as the TCR library source. This sample was also put to use in a study of T cells in Graves' hyperthyroidism and ophthalmopathy.

This TCR came from a woman aged 30 to 39 with Graves disease. Here the sequenced sample was peripheral blood mononuclear cells (PBMCs), taken at new diagnosis, from a patient treated with antithyroid drugs. The chain employs TRBV5-8 and TRBJ2-7, with a weak D call TRBD1 (5 bases). The CDR3 loop reads CASSWQGTYEQYF. The DNA for the CDR3 is TGTGCCAGCAGCTGGCAGGGTACCTACGAGCAGTACTTC.